The 9 T cell receptor beta chains presented below share a single source sample, sequenced in a study of T cell responses to AZD1222 COVID-19 vaccine. Method: immunoSEQ multiplex PCR; TCRdb's copy keeps in-frame clones and lacks some. Here the sample spans 200,000 or so clones, approximately 92% being singletons. This material consisted of peripheral blood, taken on day 0 of AZD1222 vaccination. These receptors all stem from an adult in good health.

The J gene is TRBJ1-1, the V gene TRBV2, with 7 bases identical to TRBD1. Germline V CDR1 and CDR2: SNHLY, FYNNEI. Trimming removed 6 bases from V and 1 base from J; junction bases left unmatched: 5. The CDR3 runs to 14 residues. The CDR3: CASSARTGNTEAFF. The CDR3 bases are TGTGCCAGCAGCGCACGGACAGGGAACACTGAAGCTTTCTTT.

V and J are TRBV19 and TRBJ1-1; 8 nucleotides align to TRBD1. V trimming: 4 bases; J trimming: 0 bases; junction bases outside the gene matches: 1. Germline V lookup: CDR1 LNHDA, CDR2 SQIVND (reference sequence). The CDR3 is made up of 14 amino acids. Written as DNA, the CDR3 is TGTGCCAGTAGTAGGGACAGGTTGAACACTGAAGCTTTCTTT. Its translation is CASSRDRLNTEAFF.

J is TRBJ1-6 and V is TRBV14, with no clear D. The CDR3 has 13 amino acids. The ends were cut back, 5 bases at V and 7 bases at J, with 9 bases in the middle. Germline V gene lookup returns CDR1 SGHDN and CDR2 FVKESK. CDR3 coding DNA: TGTGCCAGCAGCTACTTTTCAAATTCACCCCTCCACTTT. Amino acid sequence: CASSYFSNSPLHF.

This chain connects TRBV27 to TRBJ1-6; no clear D. CDR3 length equals 15 residues. Germline loops: CDR1 MNHEY, CDR2 SMNVEV (reference sequence). The ends were cut back, 0 bases at V and 6 bases at J, with 9 bases in the middle. The CDR3 protein is CASSLSAGGNSPLHF. CDR3 nucleotides: TGTGCCAGCAGTTTATCGGCGGGTGGTAATTCACCCCTCCACTTT.

Only one count was recorded for this clone. This chain connects TRBV6-2 or TRBV6-3 to TRBJ2-3, with a weak D call TRBD2 (6 bases). CDR3 length equals 15 residues. The V and J ends lost 5 bases and 4 bases respectively, with 16 bases between them. The germline V gene has CDR1 MNHEY and CDR2 SVGEGT. CDR3 DNA sequence: TGTGCCAGCAGTAACCCTGGCGGGGCCCCAGATACGCAGTATTTT. Translating it yields CASSNPGGAPDTQYF.

The CDR3 loop is CASSLGAQEAFF. The CDR3 nucleotides are TGTGCCAGCAGCTTAGGGGCCCAAGAAGCTTTCTTT. This sequence joins TRBV7-9 and TRBJ1-1; D uncertain. Germline values: CDR1 SEHNR, CDR2 FQNEAQ (reference sequence). V was pared by 1 base and J by 8 bases, with 8 bases between. There are 12 residues in the CDR3.

The V call is TRBV9, the J call TRBJ1-1, with 8 bases fitting TRBD1. Germline loops: CDR1 SGDLS, CDR2 YYNGEE. The CDR3 extends over 14 amino acids. With V trimmed by 3 bases and J by 4 bases, 5 bases remained unmatched. CDR3 sequence (DNA): TGTGCCAGCAGCGAAGGAACAGGGGGCACTGAAGCTTTCTTT. Its translation: CASSEGTGGTEAFF.

The genes are TRBV6-5 and TRBJ1-1, with D unclear. The CDR3 runs 12 residues. Germline-derived CDR1 and CDR2 are MNHEY and SVGAGI. V dropped 10 bases and J dropped 2 bases, with 11 bases sitting between them. The CDR3 DNA is TGTGCCATATCGGCAGATAACACTGAAGCTTTCTTT. It translates to CAISADNTEAFF.

This clone has just one count. This chain joins TRBV6-1 and TRBJ2-7, with a possible D match to TRBD2 (5 bases). V gave up 5 bases and J gave up 5 bases, with 16 bases separating them. CDR1 and CDR2 from the germline V gene are MNHNS and SASEGT. This CDR3 comprises 14 residues. The CDR3 DNA reads TGTGCCAGCAGTTATGGTAGTGGAGGCGACGAGCAGTACGTC. It codes for CASSYGSGGDEQYV.